One and the same sample provided the 17 T cell receptor beta chains below, sequenced in a study of cytomegalovirus exposure and HLA in healthy donors. Measured with immunoSEQ multiplex PCR; TCRdb has only the in-frame clones, and not every one. Among about 57,000 clones listed, roughly 93% were seen once. Input material: PBMCs. These receptors were obtained from a woman in her late teens or twenties in good health and CMV-seronegative.

This chain joins TRBV9 and TRBJ1-2; D is undetermined. V lost 0 bases to trimming and J lost 5 bases, with 8 bases between them. CDR3 size: 13 residues. CDR1 SGDLS and CDR2 YYNGEE come from the germline V gene. CDR3 sequence: CASSVESGYGYTF. The CDR3 DNA is TGTGCCAGCAGCGTAGAGTCCGGGTATGGCTACACCTTC.

The V call is TRBV5-4, the J call TRBJ2-1; TRBD2 is a possible D gene (6 bases). Germline CDR1 and CDR2: SGHNT and YYREEE (reference sequence). Between the trimmed V and J ends, which lost 4 bases and 4 bases, there was a span of 9 bases. CDR3 size: 13 residues. Written as DNA, the CDR3 is TGTGCCAGCAGCCCGGGGACTTACAATGAGCAGTTCTTC. Translated, it gives CASSPGTYNEQFF.

The rearrangement joins TRBV7-8 to TRBJ2-7, with D possibly being TRBD2 (6 bases). V lost 2 bases and J lost 0, with 17 bases in between. The CDR3 is 17 amino acids. Germline V gene lookup returns CDR1 SGHVS and CDR2 FQNEAQ. The CDR3, as DNA: TGTGCCAGCAGCTTATTCAGTGGAAGCGGGTTCTCCTACGAGCAGTACTTC. This gives the protein CASSLFSGSGFSYEQYF.

In its sample, this clone was seen once. The J gene is TRBJ1-2, the V gene TRBV7-3; D call uncertain. The CDR3 spans 14 residues. Germline lookup yields CDR1 SGHTA and CDR2 FQGTGA. The V end was cut by 5 bases, the J end by 1 base, with 11 bases between. The CDR3: CASSRSPGNYGYTF. CDR3 nucleotide sequence: TGTGCCAGCAGCAGATCCCCCGGTAACTATGGCTACACCTTC.

The J gene is TRBJ2-3, the V gene TRBV2, with TRBD1 matching over 10 bases. The V segment lost 6 bases and the J segment 2 bases; nucleotides outside the gene matches: 5. This CDR3 has 15 amino acids. Looked up from germline, CDR1 is SNHLY and CDR2 is FYNNEI. The CDR3: CASRQGTGATDTQYF. DNA of the CDR3: TGTGCCAGCAGGCAAGGGACAGGGGCCACAGATACGCAGTATTTT.

The V gene is TRBV19, the J gene TRBJ2-1, with a weak D call TRBD2 (5 bases). This CDR3 spans 12 amino acids. V was pared by 9 bases and J by 0 bases, with 6 bases between. Germline V lookup: CDR1 LNHDA, CDR2 SQIVND (reference sequence). CDR3 sequence (DNA): TGTGCCAGCGGGATCTCCTACAATGAGCAGTTCTTC. Its protein is CASGISYNEQFF.

The chain joins TRBV19 to TRBJ1-6; D is possibly TRBD1 (5 bases). This CDR3 spans 15 amino acids. V dropped 3 bases and J dropped 8 bases, with 14 bases sitting between them. Germline CDR1 is LNHDA and CDR2 is SQIVND (reference sequence). The DNA of the CDR3 is TGTGCCAGTAGTATTGTCGGGCAGGGTGATTCACCCCTCCACTTT. Residues: CASSIVGQGDSPLHF.

This clone appeared a single time. The V and J genes are TRBV10-3 and TRBJ2-7, with TRBD1 matching over 8 bases. This CDR3 is built from 14 residues. Germline lookup yields CDR1 ENHRY and CDR2 SYGVKD. V shed 7 bases, J shed 2 bases, and the junction held 7 bases outside the gene matches. DNA of the CDR3: TGTGCCATCAAAGGACAGGGTTCCCCCTACGAGCAGTACTTC. Protein: CAIKGQGSPYEQYF.

In this sample, this clone turned up once. CDR3 protein: CASSLGGDQPQHF. CDR3 DNA sequence: TGCGCCAGCAGCTTGGGGGGGGATCAGCCCCAGCATTTT. This chain joins TRBV5-1 and TRBJ1-5, with D maybe TRBD1 (5 bases). CDR1 and CDR2 (germline): SGHRS, YFSETQ. This CDR3 is 13 amino acids long. Between the trimmed V and J ends, which lost 0 bases and 5 bases, there was a span of 6 bases.

The chain joins TRBV27 to TRBJ2-5; D is possibly TRBD2 (6 bases). Looked up from germline, CDR1 is MNHEY and CDR2 is SMNVEV (reference sequence). CDR3 length: 15 residues. Trimming removed 5 bases at V and 5 bases at J, with 18 bases between. The CDR3 spells CASSRGPARGETQYF. In DNA form, the CDR3 reads TGTGCCAGCAGTCGGGGCCCGGCCCGGGGGGAGACCCAGTACTTC.

The chain carries TRBV5-1 and TRBJ2-2, with 8 bases that match TRBD2. From germline, CDR1 is SGHRS and CDR2 YFSETQ. Unmatched junction bases numbered 9, after V lost 4 bases and J lost 4 bases. The CDR3 runs 16 residues. For the CDR3, the DNA is TGCGCCAGCAGCCAGACGGGACTAGGATCCACCGGGGAGCTGTTTTTT. It yields the protein CASSQTGLGSTGELFF.

V usage is TRBV9 and J usage is TRBJ2-5; 7 bases fit TRBD1. The CDR3 covers 14 residues. The V and J ends lost 4 bases and 5 bases, in that order; junction bases with no gene match: 8. Germline loops: CDR1 SGDLS, CDR2 YYNGEE. The CDR3 DNA sequence: TGTGCCAGCAGCTCTGACAGGGTTTACGAGACCCAGTACTTC. Amino acid sequence: CASSSDRVYETQYF.

Of note for this clone: Its ends do not fully match the called genes, so a read error is possible. This chain links TRBV7-2 with TRBJ2-1; 11 bases align to TRBD2. CDR1 SGHTA and CDR2 FQGNSA come from the germline V gene. The CDR3 has 15 residues. The CDR3 spells CASSLAGGMYNEQFF. CDR3 bases: TGTGCCAGCAGCCTAGCGGGAGGTATGTACAATGAGCAGTTCTTC.

This chain uses TRBV19 with TRBJ2-1, with D possibly matching TRBD1 (5 bases). The germline V gene has CDR1 LNHDA and CDR2 SQIVND (reference sequence). Trimming removed 8 bases at V and 6 bases at J, with 29 bases between. This CDR3 region has 18 residues. CDR3 DNA sequence: TGTGCCAGTTCAAATCCTATAAACTTTTTGAAAGGGGCCAATGAGCAGTTCTTC. Its translation: CASSNPINFLKGANEQFF.

The gene calls are TRBV6-5 and TRBJ1-5; 8 bases map to TRBD1. The CDR3 contains 14 residues. V lost 3 bases, J lost 7 bases, and 5 bases stayed unmatched. Germline V lookup: CDR1 MNHEY, CDR2 SVGAGI. Here the CDR3 DNA reads TGTGCCAGCAGTTATGGACAGGGCCTCCAGCCCCAGCATTTT. Translated, it gives CASSYGQGLQPQHF.

This clone was observed a single time. The gene calls are TRBV5-1 and TRBJ2-1, with D unresolved. The CDR3 covers 16 residues. CDR1 SGHRS and CDR2 YFSETQ come from the germline V gene. Trimming took 2 bases from V and 1 from J, leaving 13 bases between them. The CDR3 reads CASSFGTTPSYNEQFF. The CDR3 DNA is TGCGCCAGCAGCTTTGGCACAACCCCTTCCTACAATGAGCAGTTCTTC.

The chain combines TRBV7-9 with TRBJ2-1, with a possible D match to TRBD2 (5 bases). Germline assignment: CDR1 SEHNR and CDR2 FQNEAQ (reference sequence). V was clipped by 5 bases and J by 5 bases, with 13 bases between them. This CDR3 has 14 amino acids. CDR3 bases: TGTGCCAGCAGCGGGCCCACTAGTAACAATGAGCAGTTCTTC. Protein product: CASSGPTSNNEQFF.